This TCR beta chain was recovered during a study of cytomegalovirus exposure and HLA in healthy donors. CDR1 MNHNY and CDR2 SVGAGI come from the germline V gene (reference sequence). CDR3 size: 13 residues. The germline V and J ends were trimmed by 3 bases and 8 bases, with 11 bases remaining between them. Amplification used 60 Vbeta primers and 13 Jbeta primers. The protocol was immunoSEQ multiplex PCR, while the TCRdb copy is restricted to in-frame clones and leaves out a portion. Here the sample spans approximately 190,000 clones, roughly 83% being singletons. The receptor was isolated from a boy younger than 18 in good health and CMV-seronegative. The chain joins TRBV6-6 to TRBJ2-1; TRBD1 is a possible D gene (5 bases). The sample taken for sequencing was PBMCs. The CDR3 nucleotides read TGTGCCAGCAGTTATGGGGCTAGTTATGAGCAGTTCTTC. Protein sequence: CASSYGASYEQFF.